This T cell receptor beta chain was identified during a study of T-cell memory formation after mild COVID-19. V shed 3 bases and J shed 4 bases, with 13 bases lying between them. This CDR3 comprises 14 residues. CDR1 is SGHAT, CDR2 FQDESV, per germline (reference sequence). This clonotype was detected only a few times. MiXCR was run by TCRdb on the 5' RACE reads, yielding one entry per CDR3 protein. This sample has 260,000 or so distinct CDR3 sequences, with over 15% found just once. Sequencing input: PBMCs or a T cell subset sorted from them (not recorded which). The chain joins TRBV11-1 to TRBJ2-7; possible D gene TRBD1, 6 bases. This sequence originates from a man between 18 and 29 years old who had mild COVID-19 (a few samples of this study predate the infection). Cell type and time point are not known. As DNA, the CDR3 is TGTGCCAGCAGCTTGAACCGGGACACTTACGAGCAGTACGTC. This codes for CASSLNRDTYEQYV.